This T cell receptor beta chain came from a study of control samples from healthy donors and cancer patients. The CDR3 totals 15 residues. Germline V CDR1 and CDR2: SGHDT, YYEEEE. V was trimmed by 1 base and J by 2 bases, leaving 11 bases between them. Produced via immunoSEQ multiplex PCR; TCRdb's table is partial and in-frame only. Of about 170,000 clones in the sample, over 85% were seen once. The chain joins TRBV5-6 to TRBJ2-3; maybe TRBD1 (6 bases). What was sequenced was blood. The clonotype comes from a man aged 25 to 40 in good health. The chain's CDR3 is CASSLYYRDTDTQYF. Written as DNA, the CDR3 is TGTGCCAGCAGCTTGTATTACAGGGACACAGATACGCAGTATTTT.